The sequence of this TCR beta chain was determined in a study of blood T cell repertoires in COVID-19. Looked up from germline, CDR1 is SEHNR and CDR2 is FQNEAQ (reference sequence). CDR3 length: 15 residues. V was shortened by 5 bases and J by 13 bases, with 24 bases between the two germline ends. Under the authors' procedure: Using reference gene primer amplification, nucleated cell counts were estimated. Libraries were prepared by immunoSEQ multiplex PCR; TCRdb keeps only in-frame clonotypes and omits some of them. V, J and clone size were drawn from that table, and D and trimming were deduced from the DNA. The data contain 350,000 to 400,000 clones, 90% of them singletons.

Sequencing used peripheral blood. The chain uses TRBV7-9 and TRBJ1-5; D gene ambiguous. This receptor was identified in a man aged 18 to 35 with active or convalescent COVID-19. CDR3 sequence reads: CASSHTDKESFRQHF. In nucleotides, the CDR3 is TGTGCCAGCAGCCATACCGACAAGGAATCTTTTCGTCAGCATTTT.